This TCR beta chain was captured in a study of shared clonotypes between healthy human individuals. Study-wide points: Across a handful of donors, naive CD4 shared around 5.4%, naive CD8 more than 3%, memory CD4 roughly 2.1%, memory CD8 over 0.3%.

A word on this clone: Its antigen is not known.

Splitting of CD4+ cells produced CD45RA+ naive and CD45RA-negative memory subsets. The CDR3 is 15 residues long. V was clipped by 0 bases and J by 0 bases, with 9 bases between them. The germline V gene has CDR1 SGHRS and CDR2 YFSETQ. An assay was performed, and its level was deep. TCRdb keeps only in-frame clones here, not all; method: immunoSEQ multiplex PCR. The table lists around 700,000 clones, 72% of them singletons, with roughly 1.8% in the top ten. The specimen was memory CD4+ T cells sorted from blood. Subset defined: CD45RA-negative fraction. The V and J genes are TRBV5-1 and TRBJ1-1; possibly TRBD1 for D (6 bases). The source of this sequence is a young woman in good health. The DNA for the CDR3 is TGCGCCAGCAGCTTGGCTACAGGGCTGAACACTGAAGCTTTCTTT. It yields the protein CASSLATGLNTEAFF.